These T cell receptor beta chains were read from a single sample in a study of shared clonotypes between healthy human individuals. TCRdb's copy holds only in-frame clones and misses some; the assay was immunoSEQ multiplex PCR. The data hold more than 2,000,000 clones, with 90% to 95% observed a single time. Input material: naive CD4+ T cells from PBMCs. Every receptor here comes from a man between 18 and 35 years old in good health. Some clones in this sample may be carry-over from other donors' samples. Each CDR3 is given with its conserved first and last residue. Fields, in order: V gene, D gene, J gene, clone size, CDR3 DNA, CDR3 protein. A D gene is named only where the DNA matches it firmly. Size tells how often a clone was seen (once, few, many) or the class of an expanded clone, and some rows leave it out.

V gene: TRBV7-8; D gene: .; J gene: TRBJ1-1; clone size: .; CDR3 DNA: TGTGCCAGCAGTCTAGAATATCAGGCCTGGGGGACTGAAGCTTTCTTT; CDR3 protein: CASSLEYQAWGTEAFF
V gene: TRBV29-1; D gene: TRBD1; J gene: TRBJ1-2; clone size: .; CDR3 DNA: TGCAGCGTTCGACAGGGGAACTATGGCTACACCTTC; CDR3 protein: CSVRQGNYGYTF
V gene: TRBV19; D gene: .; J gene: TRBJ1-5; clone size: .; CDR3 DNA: TGTGCCAGTAGTTGGGGTTTCGGCAGTTCAAATCAGCCCCAGCATTTT; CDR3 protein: CASSWGFGSSNQPQHF
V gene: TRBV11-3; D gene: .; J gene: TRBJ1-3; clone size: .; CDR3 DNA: TGTGCCAGCAGCTTCGGGTCTGGGGGTGGAAACACCATATATTTT; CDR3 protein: CASSFGSGGGNTIYF
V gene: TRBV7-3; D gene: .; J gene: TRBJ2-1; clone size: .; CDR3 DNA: TGTGCCAGCAGCTCATTGGGGGATGAGCAGTTCTTC; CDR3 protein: CASSSLGDEQFF
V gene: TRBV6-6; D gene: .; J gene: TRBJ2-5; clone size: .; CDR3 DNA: TGTGCCAGCAGTTACTCCCAGGGGAGGGAGACCCAGTACTTC; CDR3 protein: CASSYSQGRETQYF
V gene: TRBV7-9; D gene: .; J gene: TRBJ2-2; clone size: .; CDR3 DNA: TGTGCCAGCAGCTCGGGACGGAATATAGGAATATGGGAGCTGTTTTTT; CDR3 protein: CASSSGRNIGIWELFF
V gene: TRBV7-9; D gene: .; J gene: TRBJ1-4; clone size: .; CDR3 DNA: TGTGCCAGCAGCGGACAGATTACTTTTAATGAAAAACTGTTTTTT; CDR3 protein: CASSGQITFNEKLFF
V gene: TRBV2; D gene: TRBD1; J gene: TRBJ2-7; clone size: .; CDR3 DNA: TGTGCCAGCATGGGGTCGAGACAGGGGAACTACGAGCAGTACTTC; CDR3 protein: CASMGSRQGNYEQYF
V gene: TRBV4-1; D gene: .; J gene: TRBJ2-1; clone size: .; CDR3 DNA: TGCGCCAGCAGCACACCGGTCCGGGACCCTAAGAATGAGCAGTTCTTC; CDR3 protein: CASSTPVRDPKNEQFF
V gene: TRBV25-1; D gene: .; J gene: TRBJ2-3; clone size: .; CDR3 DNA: TGTGCCAGCAGTACTGTAGCGGAATTAGATACGCAGTATTTT; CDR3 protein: CASSTVAELDTQYF
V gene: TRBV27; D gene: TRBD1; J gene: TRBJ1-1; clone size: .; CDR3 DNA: TGTGCCAGCAGTTTCGACAGGGACCCGAACACTGAAGCTTTCTTT; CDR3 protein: CASSFDRDPNTEAFF
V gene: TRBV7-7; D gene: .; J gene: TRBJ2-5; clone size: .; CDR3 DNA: TGTGCCAGCAGCCGATCCGGGGGAGGCGAGACCCAGTACTTC; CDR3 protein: CASSRSGGGETQYF
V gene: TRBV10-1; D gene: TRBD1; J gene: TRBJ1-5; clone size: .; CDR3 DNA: TGCGCCAGCAACCCCCGGGACAGGGTAGGACCTAGCAATCAGCCCCAGCATTTT; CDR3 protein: CASNPRDRVGPSNQPQHF
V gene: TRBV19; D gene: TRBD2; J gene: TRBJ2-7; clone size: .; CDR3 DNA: TGTGCCAGTAGTCCGCTGACTAGCGGAGCGTCATACGAGCAGTACTTC; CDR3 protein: CASSPLTSGASYEQYF
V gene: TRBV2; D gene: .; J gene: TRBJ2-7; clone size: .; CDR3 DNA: TGTGCCAGCGCAACAGCCCAAAGGTACGAGCAGTACTTC; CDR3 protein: CASATAQRYEQYF
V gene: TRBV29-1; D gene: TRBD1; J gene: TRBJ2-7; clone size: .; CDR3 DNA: TGCAGCGGAGGGACAGCCTACGAGCAGTACTTC; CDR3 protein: CSGGTAYEQYF
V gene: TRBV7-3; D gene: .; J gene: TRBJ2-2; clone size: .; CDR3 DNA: TGTGCCAGCAGCTTTAATCAGGGCATCGGGAACACCGGGGAGCTGTTTTTT; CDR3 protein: CASSFNQGIGNTGELFF
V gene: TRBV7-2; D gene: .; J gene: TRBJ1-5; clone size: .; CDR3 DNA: TGTGCCAGCAGCGACGGGACACGCAATCAGCCCCAGCATTTT; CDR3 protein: CASSDGTRNQPQHF
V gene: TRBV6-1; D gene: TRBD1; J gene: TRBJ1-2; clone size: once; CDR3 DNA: TGTGCCAGCAGTGCCCCCGGGACAGGGGGGGACTATGGCTACACCTTC; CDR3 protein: CASSAPGTGGDYGYTF
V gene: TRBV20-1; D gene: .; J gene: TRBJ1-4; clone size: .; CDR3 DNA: TGCAGTGCTAGTCTCGAGAGGAAACTGTTTTTT; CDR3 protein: CSASLERKLFF
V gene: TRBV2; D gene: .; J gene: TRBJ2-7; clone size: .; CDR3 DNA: TGTGCCAGCAGTACAGGACGCCAATCCTACGAGCAGTACTTC; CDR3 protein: CASSTGRQSYEQYF
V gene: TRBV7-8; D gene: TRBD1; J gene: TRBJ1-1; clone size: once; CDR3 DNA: TGTGCCAGCAGCAACGACAGGGCTTCTGAAGCTTTCTTT; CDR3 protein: CASSNDRASEAFF
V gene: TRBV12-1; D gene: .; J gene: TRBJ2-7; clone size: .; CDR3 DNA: TGTGCCAGCAGTCGTCGGCGGGGTCGAAAAGCCTACGAGCAGTACTTC; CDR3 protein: CASSRRRGRKAYEQYF
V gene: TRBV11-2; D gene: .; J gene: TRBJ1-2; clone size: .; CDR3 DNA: TGTGCCAGCAGCTTGTCGTTGGGGTCAGACTATGGCTACACCTTC; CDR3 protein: CASSLSLGSDYGYTF
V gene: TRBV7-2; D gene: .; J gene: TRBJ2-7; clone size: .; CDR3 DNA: TGTGCCAGCAGCTTGGCAGGACAGAGTCCCTACGAGCAGTACTTC; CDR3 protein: CASSLAGQSPYEQYF
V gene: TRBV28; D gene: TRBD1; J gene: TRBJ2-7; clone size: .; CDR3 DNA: TGTGCCAGCAGTCGACCGGGACAGGGGACACACTACGAGCAGTACTTC; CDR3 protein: CASSRPGQGTHYEQYF
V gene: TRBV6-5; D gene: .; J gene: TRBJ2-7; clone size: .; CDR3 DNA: TGTGCCAGCCAGACAGTCTCCTACGAGCAGTACTTC; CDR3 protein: CASQTVSYEQYF
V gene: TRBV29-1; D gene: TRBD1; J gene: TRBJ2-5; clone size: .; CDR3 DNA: TGCAGCGTGGACAGGGGACTGCAAGAGACCCAGTACTTC; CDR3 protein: CSVDRGLQETQYF
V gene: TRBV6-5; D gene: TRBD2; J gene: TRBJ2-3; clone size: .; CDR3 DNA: TGTGCCAGCAGTAACCGACTAGCGAGCACAGATACGCAGTATTTT; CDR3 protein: CASSNRLASTDTQYF
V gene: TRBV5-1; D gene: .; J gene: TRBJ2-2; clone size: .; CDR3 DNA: TGCGCCAGCAGCTTGGATGGCAGGTTCACCGGGGAGCTGTTTTTT; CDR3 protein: CASSLDGRFTGELFF
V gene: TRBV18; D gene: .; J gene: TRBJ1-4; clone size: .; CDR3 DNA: TGTGCCAGCTCACCGGCACAGCCTAATGAAAAACTGTTTTTT; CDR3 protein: CASSPAQPNEKLFF
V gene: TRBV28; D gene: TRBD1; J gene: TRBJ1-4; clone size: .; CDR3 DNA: TGTGCCAGCAGTCCCCTTGGACAGGGGAATGAAAAACTGTTTTTT; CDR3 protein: CASSPLGQGNEKLFF
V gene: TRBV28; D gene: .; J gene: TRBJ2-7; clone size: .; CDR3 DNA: TGTGCCAGCAGCCCTCCGGGAAACCATCGCGAGCAGTACTTC; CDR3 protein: CASSPPGNHREQYF
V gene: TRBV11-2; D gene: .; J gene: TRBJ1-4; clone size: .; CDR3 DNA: TGTGCCAGCAGGAGACTAGGGCGGACTAATGAAAAACTGTTTTTT; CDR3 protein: CASRRLGRTNEKLFF